A single sample is the source of the 20 T cell receptor beta chains below, sequenced in a study of siplizumab effects on memory and regulatory T cells. Here immunoSEQ multiplex PCR was the method, and the copy in TCRdb shows in-frame clones only, minus some. Altogether about 100,000 clones are present, approximately 94% being singletons, with the ten largest covering less than 1.5%. Sequenced sample: non-Treg CD4+ T cells sorted from blood. The source of these receptors is a human donor in good health.

J is TRBJ2-5 and V is TRBV5-6; maybe TRBD1 (6 bases). This CDR3 has 13 amino acids. V was cut by 2 bases and J by 2 bases, with 7 bases left in between. Germline V gene sequence: CDR1 SGHDT, CDR2 YYEEEE. The CDR3 sequence is CASSFGQQETQYF. In DNA, the CDR3 is TGTGCCAGCAGCTTCGGACAGCAAGAGACCCAGTACTTC.

This chain links TRBV6-6 with TRBJ1-2, with D maybe TRBD1 (5 bases). This CDR3 has 14 residues. V gave up 0 bases and J gave up 1 base, with 6 bases separating them. Germline V lookup: CDR1 MNHNY, CDR2 SVGAGI (reference sequence). The CDR3 loop is CASSYSQGNYGYTF. CDR3 bases: TGTGCCAGCAGTTACTCTCAGGGTAACTATGGCTACACCTTC.

This chain connects TRBV5-1 to TRBJ2-5; no firm D call. Trimming left V 0 bases short and J 1 base short, with 1 base between. The germline gives CDR1 SGHRS, CDR2 YFSETQ. The CDR3 is made up of 12 amino acids. CDR3 nucleotides: TGCGCCAGCAGCTTGGCCCAAGAGACCCAGTACTTC. This gives the protein CASSLAQETQYF.

The CDR3 sequence is CASSPTHSRVEVNEKLFF. DNA of the CDR3: TGTGCCAGCAGTCCAACCCACTCGCGGGTCGAGGTAAATGAAAAACTGTTTTTT. The chain has TRBV5-6 and TRBJ1-4; D remains unclear. There are 18 residues in the CDR3. Trimming took off 5 bases at V and 5 bases at J, with 25 bases between the two ends. Germline loops: CDR1 SGHDT, CDR2 YYEEEE.

This clone appeared once. This chain links TRBV7-2 with TRBJ2-3; 8 nucleotides line up with TRBD2. The CDR3 has 16 residues. The germline V gene has CDR1 SGHTA and CDR2 FQGNSA. V gave up 5 bases and J gave up 2 bases; unmatched junction bases: 9. The CDR3 DNA is TGTGCCAGCAGCCTAATGAGCGGGAGTTTCACAGATACGCAGTATTTT. This gives the protein CASSLMSGSFTDTQYF.

In nucleotides, the CDR3 is TGTGCTAGTGGTTTGTTACAGGGGAACACTGAAGCTTTCTTT. Its protein product is CASGLLQGNTEAFF. This chain links TRBV12-5 with TRBJ1-1; tentative D call: TRBD1 (6 bases). Trimming took 2 bases from V and 1 from J, leaving 8 bases between them. Per the germline V gene, CDR1 is LGHNT and CDR2 is FRNRAP. The CDR3 contains 14 residues.

The chain carries TRBV6-5 and TRBJ2-2; the D gene is possibly TRBD2 (6 bases). Trimming took off 6 bases at V and 1 base at J, with 12 bases between the two ends. Looked up from germline, CDR1 is MNHEY and CDR2 is SVGAGI. The CDR3 is 15 residues long. The CDR3 here is CASRRDFQNTGELFF. CDR3 sequence (DNA): TGTGCCAGCAGACGGGACTTTCAGAACACCGGGGAGCTGTTTTTT.

This chain joins TRBV11-3 and TRBJ2-2, with D possibly matching TRBD2 (7 bases). Germline CDR1 is SGHNT and CDR2 is YENEEA. Trimming removed 4 bases from V and 2 bases from J, with 14 bases in between. This CDR3 spans 16 amino acids. The CDR3 reads CASSYSGGANTGELFF. The CDR3 coding sequence is TGTGCCAGCAGCTACAGTGGGGGGGCTAACACCGGGGAGCTGTTTTTT. Full variable domain (missing parts from reference TRBV11-3 and TRBJ2-2): EAGVVQSPRYKIIEKKQPVAFWCNPISGHNTLYWYLQNLGQGPELLIRYENEEAVDDSQLPKDRFSAERLKGVDSTLKIQPAELGDSAVYLCASSYSGGANTGELFFGEGSRLTVL.

The chain carries TRBV19 and TRBJ2-7; TRBD2 matches at 10 bases. Germline V gene data show CDR1 as LNHDA and CDR2 as SQIVND (reference sequence). V was pared by 6 bases and J by 1 base, with 6 bases of the junction left unmatched. There are 15 residues in the CDR3. The CDR3 sequence: CASRSSGRKSYEQYF. Here the CDR3 DNA reads TGTGCCAGTAGAAGTAGCGGGAGGAAGTCCTACGAGCAGTACTTC.

The rearrangement joins TRBV7-9 to TRBJ1-3, with 9 positions matching TRBD1. Per germline, CDR1 SEHNR and CDR2 FQNEAQ (reference sequence). This CDR3 is built from 18 residues. V lost 2 bases and J lost 1; bases outside the gene matches: 9. CDR3: CASSLLIWTGDSGNTIYF. The CDR3 DNA follows: TGTGCCAGCAGCTTACTAATTTGGACAGGGGATTCTGGAAACACCATATATTTT.

The chain recombines TRBV28 with TRBJ2-3, with TRBD1 identical over 9 bases. CDR3 size: 16 residues. Losses at the gene ends were 6 bases for V and 2 bases for J; bases not matched to a gene: 9. Germline V lookup: CDR1 MDHEN, CDR2 SYDVKM. CDR3 sequence: CASSRLGTGITDTQYF. Written as DNA, the CDR3 is TGTGCCAGCAGCCGACTCGGGACAGGGATCACAGATACGCAGTATTTT.

This chain links TRBV14 with TRBJ2-7, with a weak D call TRBD1 (6 bases). V was clipped by 3 bases and J by 0 bases, with 18 bases between them. The CDR3 covers 17 residues. CDR1 and CDR2 from the germline V gene are SGHDN and FVKESK. CDR3: CASSHSTGLGASYEQYF. CDR3 coding DNA: TGTGCCAGCAGCCATTCGACAGGTCTAGGGGCCTCCTACGAGCAGTACTTC.

The V call is TRBV18, the J call TRBJ2-2; D may correspond to TRBD1 or TRBD2 (5 bases each). This CDR3 has 16 amino acids. Germline V gives CDR1 KGHSH, CDR2 LQKENI. V dropped 6 bases and J dropped 0 bases, with 14 bases sitting between them. Here the CDR3 reads CASSRSEGPNTGELFF. The CDR3 nucleotides are TGTGCCAGCTCCAGGAGCGAGGGACCGAACACCGGGGAGCTGTTTTTT.

The genes are TRBV29-1 and TRBJ2-3; 8 bases map to TRBD1. The V gene's germline CDR1 is SQVTM and CDR2 ANQGSEA. The CDR3 covers 19 residues. Trimming cost V 1 base and J 3 bases; bases outside gene matches: 18. CDR3 residues: CSVEVPLPPGGKLTDTQYF. The CDR3 DNA sequence: TGCAGCGTTGAAGTTCCCCTGCCGCCAGGGGGCAAATTGACAGATACGCAGTATTTT.

V and J are TRBV27 and TRBJ2-7; 9 nucleotides line up with TRBD1. The germline V gene has CDR1 MNHEY and CDR2 SMNVEV (reference sequence). J gave up 3 bases and V 9 bases, and 24 bases lay outside the gene matches. CDR3 length: 19 residues. The CDR3 DNA sequence: TGTGCCAGGAGGAACGGGACAGGGTTTTTTGGGGAACGAATCTACGAGCAGTACTTC. Translated, it gives CARRNGTGFFGERIYEQYF.

This clone was picked up a small number of times. V is TRBV7-9 and J is TRBJ1-2, with unresolved D. The germline V and J ends were trimmed by 0 bases and 8 bases, with 10 bases remaining between them. This CDR3 is 13 amino acids long. Germline V CDR1 and CDR2: SEHNR, FQNEAQ (reference sequence). This CDR3 is CASSLAPTGGYTF. DNA of the CDR3: TGTGCCAGCAGCTTAGCCCCTACCGGGGGCTACACCTTC.

Notes on this clone: At one of its ends the junction is not consistent with the germline gene, which may arise from a read error. This chain links TRBV16 with TRBJ2-7; 16 bases align to TRBD2. This CDR3 is built from 15 residues. Germline values: CDR1 KGHSY, CDR2 FQNENV. In DNA, the CDR3 is TGTGCCAGCAGCCAAAAAGGGACTAGCGGGAGGGCCAATCCCTTC. It is translated as CASSQKGTSGRANPF.

The chain couples TRBV29-1 to TRBJ2-5; D unresolved. Looked up from germline, CDR1 is SQVTM and CDR2 is ANQGSEA. The V end was cut by 4 bases, the J end by 4 bases, with 10 bases between. The CDR3 loop spans 12 amino acids. CDR3 amino acids: CSVVQNTETQYF. Written as DNA, the CDR3 is TGCAGCGTTGTTCAGAACACAGAGACCCAGTACTTC.

This chain joins TRBV6-1 and TRBJ2-2; D remains unclear. Germline V lookup: CDR1 MNHNS, CDR2 SASEGT. CDR3 length equals 13 residues. Deletions cut 5 bases from V and 6 bases from J, with 10 bases between. The CDR3 DNA follows: TGTGCCAGCAGTTTGGTCCAGTCCGGGGAGCTGTTTTTT. It is translated as CASSLVQSGELFF.

The rearrangement joins TRBV18 to TRBJ2-7; 11 bases map to TRBD2. V lost 3 bases and J lost 6; bases outside the gene matches: 4. Germline assignment: CDR1 KGHSH and CDR2 LQKENI. The CDR3 totals 14 residues. The DNA for the CDR3 is TGTGCCAGCTCACCTACTAGCGGGAGATTCGAGCAGTACTTC. Translating gives CASSPTSGRFEQYF.